The 25 T cell receptor beta chains listed next were all sequenced from one sample in a study of PD-1 blockade in mismatch repair-deficient tumors. Time point indicated: 10-day in vitro stimulation with candidate neoantigen peptide 4. Profiling relied on immunoSEQ multiplex PCR, and the TCRdb table lists in-frame clones only, not all of them. Among approximately 13,000 clones listed, under 90% were seen once. These receptors lack a known antigen. Sequencing used cells cultured in vitro, obtained from a patient treated with pembrolizumab. The receptors derive from an adult with mismatch repair-deficient cancer.

This clone was detected only a few times. The chain uses TRBV5-1 and TRBJ2-5; a weak D match, TRBD2 (6 bases). This CDR3 has 14 residues. Looked up from germline, CDR1 is SGHRS and CDR2 is YFSETQ. V was cut by 1 base and J by 4 bases, with 11 bases left in between. CDR3 bases: TGCGCCAGCAGCTTGACTAGCACGGGAGAGACCCAGTACTTC. Residues: CASSLTSTGETQYF.

The V and J genes are TRBV5-8 and TRBJ2-5; D possibly matches TRBD1 or TRBD2 (5 bases each). V was trimmed by 4 bases and J by 4 bases, leaving 17 bases between them. The CDR3 spans 15 residues. Germline values: CDR1 SGHTS, CDR2 YDEGEE. CDR3 loop: CASSPGPGRRETQYF. The CDR3 region has the DNA TGTGCCAGCAGCCCGGGACCGGGGCGGCGAGAGACCCAGTACTTC.

A single count supports this clone. This chain connects TRBV11-2 to TRBJ2-7; tentative D call: TRBD1 (6 bases). V dropped 3 bases and J dropped 2 bases, with 11 bases sitting between them. This CDR3 contains 14 residues. Germline loops: CDR1 SGHAT, CDR2 FQNNGV. The CDR3 region has the DNA TGTGCCAGCAGCTTGGGTCAGGGGACCTACGAGCAGTACTTC. Translated, it gives CASSLGQGTYEQYF. Full variable domain (missing parts from reference TRBV11-2 and TRBJ2-7): EAGVAQSPRYKIIEKRQSVAFWCNPISGHATLYWYQQILGQGPKLLIQFQNNGVVDDSQLPKDRFSAERLKGVDSTLKIQPAKLEDSAVYLCASSLGQGTYEQYFGPGTRLTVT.

The rearrangement links TRBV11-3 to TRBJ1-5; D remains ambiguous. V lost 5 bases, J lost 0 bases, and 8 bases lay in between. This CDR3 contains 14 residues. Per the germline V gene, CDR1 is SGHNT and CDR2 is YENEEA. The CDR3 region is CASSRDNSNQPQHF. The CDR3 bases are TGTGCCAGCAGCCGCGACAATAGCAATCAGCCCCAGCATTTT. The full variable domain, its missing parts supplied by reference TRBV11-3 and TRBJ1-5, is EAGVVQSPRYKIIEKKQPVAFWCNPISGHNTLYWYLQNLGQGPELLIRYENEEAVDDSQLPKDRFSAERLKGVDSTLKIQPAELGDSAVYLCASSRDNSNQPQHFGDGTRLSIL.

The V gene is TRBV5-6, the J gene TRBJ1-2; D is uncertain. The CDR3 has 14 amino acids. Trimming pared 4 bases from V and 4 bases from J, leaving 14 bases between. Looked up from germline, CDR1 is SGHDT and CDR2 is YYEEEE. CDR3 DNA sequence: TGTGCCAGCAGCCGGTCCGGGCCCATCTATGGCTACACCTTC. It codes for CASSRSGPIYGYTF.

This clone was counted a single time. The rearrangement joins TRBV5-5 to TRBJ2-5, with TRBD2 identical over 11 bases. CDR3 length equals 16 residues. CDR1 SGHKS and CDR2 YYEKEE come from the germline V gene (reference sequence). V shed 3 bases and J 2 bases; nucleotides not matched to a gene: 6. This chain's CDR3 is CASSSGTSGVQETQYF. DNA of the CDR3: TGTGCCAGCAGCTCCGGGACTAGCGGAGTACAAGAGACCCAGTACTTC.

The chain employs TRBV2 and TRBJ1-5; no firm D call. V lost 6 bases, J lost 4 bases, and 13 bases lay in between. Germline V gives CDR1 SNHLY, CDR2 FYNNEI. The CDR3 is made up of 14 amino acids. CDR3 nucleotide sequence: TGTGCCAGCAGGCCGGGATTAACTAATCAGCCCCAGCATTTT. It is translated as CASRPGLTNQPQHF.

The CDR3 spells CASSASYEQYF. As DNA, the CDR3 is TGTGCCAGCAGCGCCTCCTACGAGCAGTACTTC. The chain couples TRBV2 to TRBJ2-7; D not resolved. The CDR3 spans 11 residues. Germline V gene lookup returns CDR1 SNHLY and CDR2 FYNNEI. V was pared by 6 bases and J by 0 bases, with 3 bases between.

This chain uses TRBV4-1 with TRBJ2-1; 9 nucleotides align to TRBD1. The CDR3 length is 14 residues. Trimming cost V 6 bases and J 8 bases; bases outside gene matches: 8. CDR1 and CDR2 from the germline V gene are MGHRA and YSYEKL. This CDR3 is CASSLDRGLDEQFF. In DNA, the CDR3 is TGCGCCAGCAGTTTGGACAGGGGCCTCGATGAGCAGTTCTTC.

V gene TRBV19 combines with J gene TRBJ2-1, with D possibly matching TRBD1 (6 bases). The germline V gene has CDR1 LNHDA and CDR2 SQIVND (reference sequence). The V end was cut by 7 bases, the J end by 7 bases, with 11 bases between. The CDR3 contains 12 residues. For the CDR3, the DNA is TGTGCCAGTACGGACAGTATTAATGAGCAGTTCTTC. Residues: CASTDSINEQFF.

This clone has just one count. The chain is built from TRBV4-1 and TRBJ2-6, with 9 positions matching TRBD1. V lost 4 bases and J lost 2; bases outside the gene matches: 15. The germline V gene encodes CDR1 MGHRA and CDR2 YSYEKL. The CDR3 totals 20 residues. The CDR3 region has the DNA TGCGCCAGCAGCCCTTACTCTATACGGGACAGGGTTGCTGGGGCCAACGTCCTGACTTTC. It is translated as CASSPYSIRDRVAGANVLTF.

V usage is TRBV27 and J usage is TRBJ2-5; possibly TRBD2 for D (7 bases). The germline V and J ends were trimmed by 3 bases and 5 bases, with 13 bases remaining between them. From germline, CDR1 is MNHEY and CDR2 SMNVEV (reference sequence). The CDR3 runs 14 residues. This CDR3 is CASSFAGARETQYF. For the CDR3, the DNA is TGTGCCAGCAGTTTTGCGGGGGCGAGGGAGACCCAGTACTTC.

This clone was detected only a few times. The rearrangement links TRBV25-1 to TRBJ1-2, with D maybe TRBD1 (5 bases). The CDR3 is 13 residues long. Trimming removed 10 bases from V and 3 bases from J, with 15 bases in between. Per germline, CDR1 MGHDK and CDR2 SYGVNS. CDR3 sequence (DNA): TGTGCCACACAGGTTCCGGGGCACTATGGCTACACCTTC. Amino acid sequence: CATQVPGHYGYTF.

V usage is TRBV7-9 and J usage is TRBJ1-1, with D hard to call. Germline V gives CDR1 SEHNR, CDR2 FQNEAQ (reference sequence). CDR3 length equals 13 residues. V lost 3 bases, J lost 5 bases, and 10 bases lay in between. As DNA, the CDR3 is TGTGCCAGCAGCTTTCCCGGCCGGACTGAAGCTTTCTTT. Amino acid sequence: CASSFPGRTEAFF. The entire variable domain, with the rest obtained from reference TRBV7-9 and TRBJ1-1, is as follows: DTGVSQNPRHKITKRGQNVTFRCDPISEHNRLYWYRQTLGQGPEFLTYFQNEAQLEKSRLLSDRFSAERPKGSFSTLEIQRTEQGDSAMYLCASSFPGRTEAFFGQGTRLTVV.

This clone was recorded once. V usage is TRBV11-1 and J usage is TRBJ2-6; D gene ambiguous. This CDR3 region has 18 residues. The V gene lost 5 bases and the J gene lost 5 bases, with 22 bases spanning the gap. The V gene's germline CDR1 is SGHAT and CDR2 FQDESV (reference sequence). For the CDR3, the DNA is TGTGCCAGCAGCGTGACTGGAAGGCTGACAAGTCGGGCCAACGTCCTGACTTTC. Residues: CASSVTGRLTSRANVLTF.

This chain links TRBV7-2 with TRBJ2-7; 9 bases are a match to TRBD1. V was clipped by 5 bases and J by 3 bases; unmatched bases: 5. The CDR3 totals 14 residues. CDR1 is SGHTA and CDR2 is FQGNSA in the germline V gene. The CDR3, as DNA: TGTGCCAGCAGCACCCAGACAGGGGGCTACGAGCAGTACTTC. Residues: CASSTQTGGYEQYF.

The chain couples TRBV28 to TRBJ2-1; tentatively, D is TRBD2 (5 bases). V lost 3 bases and J lost 5, with 20 bases in between. This CDR3 region has 17 residues. Germline lookup yields CDR1 MDHEN and CDR2 SYDVKM. The CDR3 DNA sequence: TGTGCCAGCAGTTTGATTATGTGGGCGAGGGCAGACAATGAGCAGTTCTTC. Translating it yields CASSLIMWARADNEQFF.

This chain joins TRBV27 and TRBJ2-7, with 10 bases identical to TRBD1. This CDR3 comprises 14 residues. In germline, CDR1 is MNHEY, CDR2 SMNVEV (reference sequence). V was pared by 2 bases and J by 2 bases, with 0 bases of the junction left unmatched. The CDR3 region has the DNA TGTGCCAGCAGTTTAGGGACAGGGGCCTACGAGCAGTACTTC. Translation: CASSLGTGAYEQYF.

The chain employs TRBV9 and TRBJ2-5, with TRBD2 identical over 13 bases. This CDR3 has 16 amino acids. The V segment lost 0 bases and the J segment 4 bases; nucleotides outside the gene matches: 3. Germline V CDR1 and CDR2: SGDLS, YYNGEE. The CDR3 sequence: CASSVVGLAGAETQYF. CDR3 DNA sequence: TGTGCCAGCAGCGTAGTCGGACTAGCGGGAGCAGAGACCCAGTACTTC.

V usage is TRBV14 and J usage is TRBJ2-7; TRBD1 agrees at 7 bases. The CDR3 runs 16 residues. Germline-derived CDR1 and CDR2 are SGHDN and FVKESK. The junction had 13 bases not matched to a gene; V was cut back by 4 bases and J by 4 bases. CDR3 protein: CASSPLGTVDGYEQYF. The CDR3 nucleotides are TGTGCCAGCAGCCCCCTAGGGACAGTCGATGGTTACGAGCAGTACTTC.

This chain links TRBV6-1 with TRBJ2-7; D is possibly TRBD1 or TRBD2 (7 bases each). Germline lookup yields CDR1 MNHNS and CDR2 SASEGT. There are 15 residues in the CDR3. The V end was cut by 3 bases, the J end by 2 bases, with 14 bases between. The CDR3 loop is CASSDGGGTAYEQYF. The CDR3 DNA follows: TGTGCCAGCAGTGATGGGGGGGGGACAGCCTACGAGCAGTACTTC.

This clone came up once. The DNA for the CDR3 is TGTGCCAGCAGTTTAGTGGGGTCCTATGGCTACACCTTC. Its translation is CASSLVGSYGYTF. The chain uses TRBV28 and TRBJ1-2; no reliable D call. The CDR3 is 13 residues long. V gave up 2 bases and J gave up 4 bases, with 8 bases separating them. Germline CDR1 and CDR2: MDHEN and SYDVKM.

The chain employs TRBV27 and TRBJ2-5; 9 positions agree with TRBD1. The V segment lost 6 bases and the J segment 5 bases; nucleotides outside the gene matches: 10. The CDR3 runs 15 residues. CDR1 and CDR2 from the germline V gene are MNHEY and SMNVEV (reference sequence). The CDR3 DNA is TGTGCCAGCAGGTACCGGGACAGGGATCGCGAGACCCAGTACTTC. It specifies CASRYRDRDRETQYF.

The chain's CDR3 is CAWSVRVLAGGYTF. The CDR3 nucleotides read TGTGCCTGGAGTGTACGGGTCCTGGCGGGCGGCTACACCTTC. The chain employs TRBV30 and TRBJ1-2, with unresolved D. V lost 0 bases to trimming and J lost 8 bases, with 16 bases between them. The CDR3 has 14 amino acids. Germline CDR1 and CDR2: GTSNPN and SVGIG (reference sequence).

The V gene is TRBV10-1, the J gene TRBJ2-1; no clear D. Germline values: CDR1 WNHNN, CDR2 SYGVQD (reference sequence). The V end lost 3 bases, the J end lost 0 bases, and 15 bases lay between the germline ends. This CDR3 region has 17 residues. The CDR3 is CASSDRIPSSSYNEQFF. CDR3 DNA sequence: TGCGCCAGCAGTGATCGGATTCCATCTAGCTCCTACAATGAGCAGTTCTTC.